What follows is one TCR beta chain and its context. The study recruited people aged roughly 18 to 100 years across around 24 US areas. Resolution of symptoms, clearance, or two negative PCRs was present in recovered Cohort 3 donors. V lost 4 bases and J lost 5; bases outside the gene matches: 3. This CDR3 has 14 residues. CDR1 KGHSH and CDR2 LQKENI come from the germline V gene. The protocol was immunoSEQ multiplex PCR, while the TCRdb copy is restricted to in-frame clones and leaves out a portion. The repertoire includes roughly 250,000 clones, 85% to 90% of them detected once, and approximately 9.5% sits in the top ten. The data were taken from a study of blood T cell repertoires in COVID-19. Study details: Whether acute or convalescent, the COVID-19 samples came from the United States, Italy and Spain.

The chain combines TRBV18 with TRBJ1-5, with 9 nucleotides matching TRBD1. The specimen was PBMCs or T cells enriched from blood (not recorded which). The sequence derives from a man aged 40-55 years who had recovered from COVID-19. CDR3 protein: CASSRDRGDQPQHF. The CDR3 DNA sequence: TGTGCCAGCTCACGAGACAGGGGGGATCAGCCCCAGCATTTT.